This T cell receptor beta chain stems from a study of T cell responses to AZD1222 COVID-19 vaccine. Germline V gene data show CDR1 as GTSNPN and CDR2 as SVGIG (reference sequence). With 1 base removed from V and 2 bases from J, the gap between germline ends came to 9 bases. The CDR3 totals 13 residues. Data came from immunoSEQ multiplex PCR; TCRdb stores just in-frame clones and leaves some out. The sample yields approximately 100,000 clones, roughly nine tenths seen once. The rearrangement uses TRBV30 and TRBJ2-7; D is undetermined. The TCR sequence derives from an adult who received the AZD1222 COVID-19 vaccine. The specimen comprised peripheral blood, sampled 28 days after the second AZD1222 dose. The CDR3 sequence: CAWSGQETYEQYF. DNA for the CDR3: TGTGCCTGGAGTGGGCAGGAGACCTACGAGCAGTACTTC.